Listed here are 22 T cell receptor beta chains from one sample, sequenced in a study of cytomegalovirus exposure and HLA in healthy donors. PCR was performed using 60 Vbeta and 13 Jbeta primers. The assay was immunoSEQ multiplex PCR, and TCRdb's table has in-frame clones only and misses some. The table shows about 120,000 clones, with more than 65% occurring only once. Specimen: PBMCs. These receptors were taken from a man aged 18 to 30 in good health and CMV-seropositive.

The CDR3 loop is CASSLAGAPGINQPQHF. DNA for the CDR3: TGTGCCAGCAGCTTAGCAGGGGCGCCGGGTATCAATCAGCCCCAGCATTTT. The chain joins TRBV11-2 to TRBJ1-5; D perhaps matches TRBD1 (6 bases). From germline, CDR1 is SGHAT and CDR2 FQNNGV. The V end was cut by 1 base, the J end by 3 bases, with 16 bases between. The CDR3 has 17 amino acids. Looking up the rest from reference TRBV11-2 and TRBJ1-5 gives the full variable domain: EAGVAQSPRYKIIEKRQSVAFWCNPISGHATLYWYQQILGQGPKLLIQFQNNGVVDDSQLPKDRFSAERLKGVDSTLKIQPAKLEDSAVYLCASSLAGAPGINQPQHFGDGTRLSIL.

The chain is built from TRBV2 and TRBJ2-1, with 9 bases aligning to TRBD2. Germline V gene data show CDR1 as SNHLY and CDR2 as FYNNEI. The CDR3 spans 17 residues. Trimming removed 7 bases from V and 8 bases from J; junction bases left unmatched: 18. Written as DNA, the CDR3 is TGTGCCAGCATTTACGGCCGGGTTAGCGGGGGTGACGATGAGCAGTTCTTC. Protein product: CASIYGRVSGGDDEQFF.

The chain joins TRBV18 to TRBJ2-1, with 7 nucleotides matching TRBD2. The V gene end was trimmed by 0 bases and the J gene end by 2 bases; junction bases not matched to a gene: 7. Germline loops: CDR1 KGHSH, CDR2 LQKENI. The CDR3 loop spans 17 amino acids. The DNA for the CDR3 is TGTGCCAGCTCACCACCCCATCGGGGGGTGGCCTACAATGAGCAGTTCTTC. It specifies CASSPPHRGVAYNEQFF.

The chain couples TRBV28 to TRBJ1-2; D is undetermined. Germline CDR1 MDHEN, CDR2 SYDVKM. V was cut by 2 bases and J by 4 bases, with 8 bases left in between. The CDR3 length is 13 residues. Here the CDR3 DNA reads TGTGCCAGCAGTTTAGGGTCGGGCTATGGCTACACCTTC. Protein sequence: CASSLGSGYGYTF.

The chain recombines TRBV19 with TRBJ1-5, with D hard to call. Trimming removed 4 bases from V and 6 bases from J, with 19 bases in between. The CDR3 is 16 residues long. Looked up from germline, CDR1 is LNHDA and CDR2 is SQIVND (reference sequence). The CDR3 DNA sequence: TGTGCCAGTAGTAGCCCAGATGACGGGAGTCTTCAGCCCCAGCATTTT. It specifies CASSSPDDGSLQPQHF.

This clone was seen just once. The chain uses TRBV18 and TRBJ2-1, with TRBD2 matching 7 bases. Unmatched junction bases numbered 5, after V lost 0 bases and J lost 9 bases. Germline CDR1 and CDR2: KGHSH and LQKENI. This CDR3 region has 14 residues. The CDR3 loop reads CASSPPGLWGEQFF. The CDR3 bases are TGTGCCAGCTCACCACCGGGACTATGGGGTGAGCAGTTCTTC.

This chain joins TRBV6-5 and TRBJ2-1; D is unresolved. Germline V gives CDR1 MNHEY, CDR2 SVGAGI. V was cut by 7 bases and J by 5 bases, with 9 bases left in between. This CDR3 comprises 12 residues. CDR3 sequence: CASMAINNEQFF. CDR3 nucleotide sequence: TGTGCCAGCATGGCAATAAACAATGAGCAGTTCTTC.

This clone has a handful of counts. Germline is not matched at one junction end, which may reflect a read error. J is TRBJ1-4 and V is TRBV5-5, with TRBD1 identical over 8 bases. The CDR3 extends over 14 amino acids. CDR1 and CDR2 from the germline V gene are SGHKS and YYEKEE (reference sequence). The CDR3 protein is CASSQSGQGARNLF. CDR3 nucleotides: TGTGCCAGCAGCCAAAGCGGGCAGGGGGCCCGGAATCTTTTT.

The chain couples TRBV11-2 to TRBJ1-5; 11 bases align to TRBD1. The CDR3 contains 16 residues. Per germline, CDR1 SGHAT and CDR2 FQNNGV. V lost 5 bases, J lost 6 bases, and 9 bases stayed unmatched. Here the CDR3 DNA reads TGTGCCAGCAGCGTTGCCGGGACAGGGGGTGGTCAGCCCCAGCATTTT. Translating gives CASSVAGTGGGQPQHF.

The rearrangement uses TRBV6-5 and TRBJ2-1; 7 nucleotides align to TRBD2. The germline V gene encodes CDR1 MNHEY and CDR2 SVGAGI. J gave up 7 bases and V 7 bases, and 10 bases lay outside the gene matches. The CDR3 extends over 14 amino acids. The CDR3 nucleotides are TGTGCCAGCATAGTGGGAGGGCCGGAAAATGAGCAGTTCTTC. It encodes CASIVGGPENEQFF.

This clone has just one count. This rearrangement joins TRBV27 to TRBJ1-3; D remains ambiguous. CDR3 length: 14 amino acids. V was cut by 5 bases and J by 0 bases, with 8 bases left in between. Germline values: CDR1 MNHEY, CDR2 SMNVEV (reference sequence). The CDR3 loop is CASSLHYSGNTIYF. The CDR3 nucleotides are TGTGCCAGCAGTCTACACTACTCTGGAAACACCATATATTTT.

With respect to this clone: One end of the junction does not line up with germline, which may come from a read error. The rearrangement links TRBV11-2 to TRBJ2-7, with TRBD1 matching over 7 bases. Germline V gene lookup returns CDR1 SGHAT and CDR2 FQNNGV. The CDR3 sequence is 17 residues long. The CDR3 DNA follows: TGTGCCAGCAGCTTAGCTCTTGGGACAGACAACCCCTACGGGCAGTACTTC. The encoded protein is CASSLALGTDNPYGQYF. The full variable domain, completed using reference TRBV11-2 and TRBJ2-7, is EAGVAQSPRYKIIEKRQSVAFWCNPISGHATLYWYQQILGQGPKLLIQFQNNGVVDDSQLPKDRFSAERLKGVDSTLKIQPAKLEDSAVYLCASSLALGTDNPYGQYFGPGTRLTVT.

V gene TRBV5-6 combines with J gene TRBJ1-1; the match to TRBD1 covers 7 bases. V trimming: 0 bases; J trimming: 3 bases; junction bases outside the gene matches: 5. The CDR3 totals 15 residues. CDR1 and CDR2 from the germline V gene are SGHDT and YYEEEE. The DNA for the CDR3 is TGTGCCAGCAGCTTGGTTGACAGGGAGTACACTGAAGCTTTCTTT. It encodes CASSLVDREYTEAFF.

About this clone itself: Other DNA sequences from this sample encode an identical CDR3 as well. This chain uses TRBV18 with TRBJ2-7; maybe TRBD1 (6 bases). Germline V gene lookup returns CDR1 KGHSH and CDR2 LQKENI. Trimming took off 5 bases at V and 3 bases at J, with 8 bases between the two ends. This CDR3 is 12 amino acids long. The CDR3 DNA reads as TGTGCCAGCTCATCGGACAGCTACGAGCAGTACTTC. The encoded protein is CASSSDSYEQYF.

This chain links TRBV6-1 with TRBJ1-3, with a weak D call TRBD1 (5 bases). The germline CDR1 and CDR2 sequences are MNHNS and SASEGT. Trimming shortened V by 1 base and J by 2 bases, and 12 bases separated the two germline ends. This CDR3 region has 16 residues. The CDR3 is CASSEVMGLTGNTIYF. CDR3 DNA: TGTGCCAGCAGTGAAGTGATGGGGCTTACTGGAAACACCATATATTTT.

The CDR3 region is CASSAGQDNYGYTF. The CDR3 bases are TGTGCCAGCAGTGCCGGACAGGACAACTATGGCTACACCTTC. The chain links TRBV2 to TRBJ1-2; 7 bases match TRBD1. Germline V gene lookup returns CDR1 SNHLY and CDR2 FYNNEI. The CDR3 is 14 residues long. J lost 2 bases, V lost 4 bases, and 4 bases had no gene match. Full variable domain (remainder filled in from reference TRBV2 and TRBJ1-2): EPEVTQTPSHQVTQMGQEVILRCVPISNHLYFYWYRQILGQKVEFLVSFYNNEISEKSEIFDDQFSVERPDGSNFTLKIRSTKLEDSAMYFCASSAGQDNYGYTFGSGTRLTVV.

There are a few counts of this clone. The genes are TRBV19 and TRBJ2-1; the match to TRBD1 covers 9 bases. J lost 8 bases, V lost 5 bases, and 4 bases had no gene match. CDR3 length equals 13 residues. The V gene's germline CDR1 is LNHDA and CDR2 SQIVND (reference sequence). The CDR3 DNA sequence: TGTGCCAGTAGTTCCCGGGACAGGGATGAGCAGTTCTTC. This codes for CASSSRDRDEQFF.

The J gene is TRBJ1-1, the V gene TRBV5-6; no reliable D call. The V end lost 5 bases, the J end lost 4 bases, and 21 bases lay between the germline ends. This CDR3 has 16 residues. From germline, CDR1 is SGHDT and CDR2 YYEEEE. CDR3 amino acids: CASRRREKGRGTEAFF. CDR3 nucleotide sequence: TGTGCCAGCAGGCGGAGGGAGAAAGGCCGAGGCACTGAAGCTTTCTTT.

The CDR3 nucleotides are TGTGCCAGTCGATCGTGGCAGATTAATGAAAAACTGTTTTTT. It codes for CASRSWQINEKLFF. V and J are TRBV19 and TRBJ1-4; D unresolved. Per the germline V gene, CDR1 is LNHDA and CDR2 is SQIVND (reference sequence). This CDR3 is 14 amino acids long. The ends were cut back, 8 bases at V and 4 bases at J, with 14 bases in the middle.

V usage is TRBV13 and J usage is TRBJ2-7; 10 bases line up with TRBD2. This CDR3 region has 15 residues. Germline V CDR1 and CDR2: PRHDT, FYEKMQ (reference sequence). Germline trimming cut 5 bases from V and 6 bases from J; bases unmatched to any gene: 10. The DNA of the CDR3 is TGTGCCAGCAGCGTAATAGCTAGCGGGAGTCGCGAGCAGTACTTC. It is translated as CASSVIASGSREQYF.

This clone has just a few counts. Here the CDR3 DNA reads TGTGCCAGCAGTCGGACTAGCGGGAGTCCCGGGGAGCTGTTTTTT. Protein product: CASSRTSGSPGELFF. The V gene is TRBV6-6, the J gene TRBJ2-2, with 13 bases identical to TRBD2. Germline V CDR1 and CDR2: MNHNY, SVGAGI (reference sequence). With 5 bases clipped from V and 6 bases from J, the junction kept 3 bases outside the gene matches. This CDR3 comprises 15 residues.

This clone was observed a handful of times. V gene TRBV9 combines with J gene TRBJ1-3; D perhaps matches TRBD1 (6 bases). The CDR3 has 16 amino acids. CDR1 SGDLS and CDR2 YYNGEE come from the germline V gene. The germline V and J ends were trimmed by 3 bases and 0 bases, with 13 bases remaining between them. CDR3 bases: TGTGCCAGCAGCGAACGAAGACAGGACTCTGGAAACACCATATATTTT. Amino acids: CASSERRQDSGNTIYF.